The clone carrying this T cell receptor beta chain appeared once. Its antigen is undetermined. There are 14 residues in the CDR3. V was pared by 4 bases and J by 6 bases, with 3 bases of the junction left unmatched. The germline V gene encodes CDR1 SGHTA and CDR2 FQGTGA. The sample belongs to a study of cytomegalovirus exposure and HLA in healthy donors. This PCR relied on a set of 60 Vbeta primers and 13 Jbeta primers. Libraries were prepared by immunoSEQ multiplex PCR; TCRdb keeps only in-frame clonotypes and omits some of them. The table has 150,000 or so clones, 60% to 80% seen once. Study-wide points: Common viral pathogens seemed, in a later analysis, to connect with several of the most significant clusters. Reports state that TCR beta sequences accurately predicted most subjects' HLA-A and HLA-B alleles. 87-base-pair reads could not separate some V segments, including TRBV6-2 and TRBV6-3. Relative to the approximately 700-donor mean, N-insertions were reportedly fewer in an Asian-associated ancestry cluster in a later analysis.

The specimen was PBMCs. This chain joins TRBV7-3 and TRBJ2-7, with 13 positions matching TRBD2. The sequence was collected from a man younger than 30 in good health and CMV-seropositive. CDR3 amino acids: CASSSGTSGTEQYF. The CDR3 DNA sequence: TGTGCCAGCAGCTCGGGGACTAGCGGGACCGAGCAGTACTTC. The whole variable domain, filled in from reference TRBV7-3 and TRBJ2-7, reads GAGVSQTPSNKVTEKGKYVELRCDPISGHTALYWYRQSLGQGPEFLIYFQGTGAADDSGLPNDRFFAVRPEGSVSTLKIQRTERGDSAVYLCASSSGTSGTEQYFGPGTRLTVT.